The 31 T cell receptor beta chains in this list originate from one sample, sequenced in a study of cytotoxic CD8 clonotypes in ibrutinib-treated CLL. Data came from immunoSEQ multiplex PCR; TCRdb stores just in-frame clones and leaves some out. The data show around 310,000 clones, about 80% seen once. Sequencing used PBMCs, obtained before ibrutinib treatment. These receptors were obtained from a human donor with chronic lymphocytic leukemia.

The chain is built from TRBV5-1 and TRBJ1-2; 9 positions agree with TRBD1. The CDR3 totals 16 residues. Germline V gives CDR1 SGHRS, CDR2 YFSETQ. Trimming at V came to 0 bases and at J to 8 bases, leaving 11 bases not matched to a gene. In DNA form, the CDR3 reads TGCGCCAGCAGCTTGGGAACCCTGGGACAGGGATACGGCTACACCTTC. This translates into CASSLGTLGQGYGYTF.

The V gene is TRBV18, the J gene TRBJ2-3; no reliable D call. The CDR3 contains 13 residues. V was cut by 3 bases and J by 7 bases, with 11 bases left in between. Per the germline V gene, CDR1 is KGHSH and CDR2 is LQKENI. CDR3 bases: TGTGCCAGCTCACCCCTGACCGCGAATACGCAGTATTTT. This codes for CASSPLTANTQYF.

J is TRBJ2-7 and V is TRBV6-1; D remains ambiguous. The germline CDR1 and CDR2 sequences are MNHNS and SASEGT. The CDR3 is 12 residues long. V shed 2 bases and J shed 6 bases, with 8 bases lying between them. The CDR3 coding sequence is TGTGCCAGCAGTGAACTGGCTGCCGAGCAGTACTTC. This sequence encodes CASSELAAEQYF.

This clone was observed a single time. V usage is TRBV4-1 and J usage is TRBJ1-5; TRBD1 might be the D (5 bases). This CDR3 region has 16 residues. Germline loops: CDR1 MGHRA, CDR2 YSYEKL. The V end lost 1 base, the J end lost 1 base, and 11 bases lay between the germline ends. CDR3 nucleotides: TGCGCCAGCAGCCAAGTTTTCGACAGAAGCAATCAGCCCCAGCATTTT. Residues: CASSQVFDRSNQPQHF.

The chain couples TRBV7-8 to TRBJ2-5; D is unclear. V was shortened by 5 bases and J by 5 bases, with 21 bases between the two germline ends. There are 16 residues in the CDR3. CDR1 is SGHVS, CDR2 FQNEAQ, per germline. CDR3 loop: CASSPMRTELWETQYF. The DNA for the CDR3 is TGTGCCAGCAGCCCAATGCGGACGGAACTTTGGGAGACCCAGTACTTC.

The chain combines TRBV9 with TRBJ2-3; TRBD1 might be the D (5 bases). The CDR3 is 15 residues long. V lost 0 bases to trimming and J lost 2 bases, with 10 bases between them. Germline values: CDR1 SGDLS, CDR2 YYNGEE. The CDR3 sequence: CASSVAQVNTDTQYF. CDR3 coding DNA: TGTGCCAGCAGCGTAGCACAGGTGAACACAGATACGCAGTATTTT.

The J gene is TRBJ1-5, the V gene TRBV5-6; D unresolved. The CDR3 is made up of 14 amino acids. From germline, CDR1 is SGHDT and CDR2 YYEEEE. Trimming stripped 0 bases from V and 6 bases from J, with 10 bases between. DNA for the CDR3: TGTGCCAGCAGCTTGGGATGGGAGACTCAGCCCCAGCATTTT. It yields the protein CASSLGWETQPQHF.

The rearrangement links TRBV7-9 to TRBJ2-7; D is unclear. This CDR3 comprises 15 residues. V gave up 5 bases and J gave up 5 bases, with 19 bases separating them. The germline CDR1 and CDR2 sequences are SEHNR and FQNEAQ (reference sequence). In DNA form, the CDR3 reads TGTGCCAGCAGCAGAATTGGCGTTCGATCCCACGAGCAGTACTTC. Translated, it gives CASSRIGVRSHEQYF. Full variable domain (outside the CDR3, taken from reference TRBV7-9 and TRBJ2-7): DTGVSQNPRHKITKRGQNVTFRCDPISEHNRLYWYRQTLGQGPEFLTYFQNEAQLEKSRLLSDRFSAERPKGSFSTLEIQRTEQGDSAMYLCASSRIGVRSHEQYFGPGTRLTVT.

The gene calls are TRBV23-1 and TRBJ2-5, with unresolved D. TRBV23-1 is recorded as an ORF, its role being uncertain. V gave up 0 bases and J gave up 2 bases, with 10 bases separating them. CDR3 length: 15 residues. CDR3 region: CASSQSGQEQETQYF. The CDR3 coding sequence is TGCGCCAGCAGTCAATCAGGGCAGGAACAAGAGACCCAGTACTTC.

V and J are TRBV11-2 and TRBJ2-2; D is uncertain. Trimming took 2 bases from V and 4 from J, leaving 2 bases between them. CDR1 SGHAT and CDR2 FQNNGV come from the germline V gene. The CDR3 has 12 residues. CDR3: CASSLFTGELFF. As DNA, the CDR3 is TGTGCCAGCAGCTTATTCACCGGGGAGCTGTTTTTT. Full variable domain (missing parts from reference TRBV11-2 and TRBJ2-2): EAGVAQSPRYKIIEKRQSVAFWCNPISGHATLYWYQQILGQGPKLLIQFQNNGVVDDSQLPKDRFSAERLKGVDSTLKIQPAKLEDSAVYLCASSLFTGELFFGEGSRLTVL.

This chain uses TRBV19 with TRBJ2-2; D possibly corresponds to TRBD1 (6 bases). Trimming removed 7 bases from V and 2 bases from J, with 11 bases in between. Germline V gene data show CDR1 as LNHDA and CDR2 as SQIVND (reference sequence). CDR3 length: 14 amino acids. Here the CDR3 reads CASTPDRNTGELFF. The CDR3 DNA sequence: TGTGCCAGTACCCCGGACAGAAACACCGGGGAGCTGTTTTTT.

DNA for the CDR3: TGTGCCAGCAGTGACTTTCCACCGAACACCGGGGAGCTGTTTTTT. This translates into CASSDFPPNTGELFF. This chain links TRBV6-1 with TRBJ2-2; D remains unclear. This CDR3 is built from 15 residues. The germline V and J ends were trimmed by 3 bases and 0 bases, with 8 bases remaining between them. The germline V gene has CDR1 MNHNS and CDR2 SASEGT.

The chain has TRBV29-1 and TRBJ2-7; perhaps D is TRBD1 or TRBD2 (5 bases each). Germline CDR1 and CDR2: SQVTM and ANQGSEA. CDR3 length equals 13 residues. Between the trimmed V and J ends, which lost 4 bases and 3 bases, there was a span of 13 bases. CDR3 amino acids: CSVVWGSFYEQYF. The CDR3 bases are TGCAGCGTTGTTTGGGGGAGTTTCTACGAGCAGTACTTC.

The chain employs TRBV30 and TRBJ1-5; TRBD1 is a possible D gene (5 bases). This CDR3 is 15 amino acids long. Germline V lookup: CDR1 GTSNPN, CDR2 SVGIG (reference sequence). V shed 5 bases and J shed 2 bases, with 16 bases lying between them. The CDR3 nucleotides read TGTGCCTGGGCTCTGGGGGGTTTTGGCAATCAGCCCCAGCATTTT. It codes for CAWALGGFGNQPQHF.

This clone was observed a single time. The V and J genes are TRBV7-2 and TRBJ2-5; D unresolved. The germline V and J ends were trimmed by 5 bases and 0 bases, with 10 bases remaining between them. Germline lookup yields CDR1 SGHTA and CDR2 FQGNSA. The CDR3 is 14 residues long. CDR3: CASSISGNQETQYF. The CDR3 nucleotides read TGTGCCAGCAGCATTAGTGGGAACCAAGAGACCCAGTACTTC.

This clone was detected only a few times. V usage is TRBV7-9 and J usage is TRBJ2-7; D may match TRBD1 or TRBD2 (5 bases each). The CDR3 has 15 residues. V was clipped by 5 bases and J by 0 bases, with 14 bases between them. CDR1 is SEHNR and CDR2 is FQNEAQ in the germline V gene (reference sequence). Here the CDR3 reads CASSGTGERSYEQYF. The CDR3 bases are TGTGCCAGCAGCGGGACGGGCGAGCGCTCCTACGAGCAGTACTTC.

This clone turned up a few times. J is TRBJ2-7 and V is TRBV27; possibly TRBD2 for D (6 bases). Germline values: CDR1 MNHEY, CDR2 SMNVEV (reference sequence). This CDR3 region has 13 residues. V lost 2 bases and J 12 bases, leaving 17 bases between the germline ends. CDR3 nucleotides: TGTGCCAGCAGTTTAAGACGGGAGCTTCCCGGGTACTTC. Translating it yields CASSLRRELPGYF.

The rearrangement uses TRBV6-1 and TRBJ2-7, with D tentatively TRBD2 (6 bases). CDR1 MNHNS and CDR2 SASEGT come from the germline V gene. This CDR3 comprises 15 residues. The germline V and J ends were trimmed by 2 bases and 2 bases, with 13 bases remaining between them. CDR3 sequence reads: CASSELWDSTYEQYF. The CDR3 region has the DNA TGTGCCAGCAGTGAATTATGGGACTCAACCTACGAGCAGTACTTC.

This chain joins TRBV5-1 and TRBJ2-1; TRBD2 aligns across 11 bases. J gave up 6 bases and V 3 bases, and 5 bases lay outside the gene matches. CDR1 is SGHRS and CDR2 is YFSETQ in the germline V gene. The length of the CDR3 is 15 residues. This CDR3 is CASSSGTSGINEQFF. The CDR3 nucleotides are TGCGCCAGCAGCTCCGGGACTAGCGGAATCAATGAGCAGTTCTTC. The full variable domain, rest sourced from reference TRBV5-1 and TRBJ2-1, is KAGVTQTPRYLIKTRGQQVTLSCSPISGHRSVSWYQQTPGQGLQFLFEYFSETQRNKGNFPGRFSGRQFSNSRSEMNVSTLELGDSALYLCASSSGTSGINEQFFGPGTRLTVL.

CDR3 DNA sequence: TGTGCCAGCAGACCTACTATGGGGCCCCGAGAGACCCAGTACTTC. Encoded protein: CASRPTMGPRETQYF. The chain employs TRBV6-5 and TRBJ2-5; maybe TRBD1 (5 bases). The CDR3 consists of 15 residues. Trimming stripped 6 bases from V and 4 bases from J, with 18 bases between. Germline V gives CDR1 MNHEY, CDR2 SVGAGI.

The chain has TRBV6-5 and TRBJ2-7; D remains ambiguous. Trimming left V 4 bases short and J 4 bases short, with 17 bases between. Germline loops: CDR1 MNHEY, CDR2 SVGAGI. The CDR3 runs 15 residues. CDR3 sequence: CASSLQEPGEYEQYF. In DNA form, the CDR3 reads TGTGCCAGCAGTTTACAAGAACCCGGAGAATACGAGCAGTACTTC.

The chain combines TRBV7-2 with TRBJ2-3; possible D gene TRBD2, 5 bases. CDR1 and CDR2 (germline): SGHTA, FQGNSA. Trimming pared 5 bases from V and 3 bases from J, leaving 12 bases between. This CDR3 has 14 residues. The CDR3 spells CASSPGLVTDTQYF. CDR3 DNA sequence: TGTGCCAGCAGCCCTGGACTTGTGACAGATACGCAGTATTTT.

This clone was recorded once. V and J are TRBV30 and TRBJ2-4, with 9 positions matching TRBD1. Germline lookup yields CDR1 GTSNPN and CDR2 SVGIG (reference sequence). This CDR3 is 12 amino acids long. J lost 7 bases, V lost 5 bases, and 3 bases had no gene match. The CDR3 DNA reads TGTGCCTGGGGGACAGGGAGGAACATTCAGTACTTC. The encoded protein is CAWGTGRNIQYF.

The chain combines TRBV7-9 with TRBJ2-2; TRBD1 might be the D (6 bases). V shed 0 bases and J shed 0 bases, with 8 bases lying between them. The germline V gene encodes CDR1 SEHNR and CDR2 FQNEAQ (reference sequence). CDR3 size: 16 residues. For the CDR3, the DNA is TGTGCCAGCAGCTTAGCGGGGACATCGAACACCGGGGAGCTGTTTTTT. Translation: CASSLAGTSNTGELFF.

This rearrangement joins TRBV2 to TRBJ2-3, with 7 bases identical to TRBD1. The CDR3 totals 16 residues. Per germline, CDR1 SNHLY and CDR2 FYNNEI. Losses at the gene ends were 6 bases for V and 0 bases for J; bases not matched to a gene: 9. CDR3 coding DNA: TGTGCCAGCAGCAAAGAGAGGGACAGCAGCACAGATACGCAGTATTTT. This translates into CASSKERDSSTDTQYF.

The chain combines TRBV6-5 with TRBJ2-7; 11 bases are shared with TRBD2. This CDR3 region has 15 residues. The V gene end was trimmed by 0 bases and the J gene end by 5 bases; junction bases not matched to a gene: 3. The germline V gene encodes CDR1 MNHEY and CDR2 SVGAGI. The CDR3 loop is CASSYSSGLADEQYF. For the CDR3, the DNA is TGTGCCAGCAGTTACTCCTCGGGACTAGCGGACGAGCAGTACTTC.

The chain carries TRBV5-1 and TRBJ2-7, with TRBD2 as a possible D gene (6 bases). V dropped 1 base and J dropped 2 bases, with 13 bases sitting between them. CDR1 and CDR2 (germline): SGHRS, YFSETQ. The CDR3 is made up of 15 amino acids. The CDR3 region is CASSLLSGRTYEQYF. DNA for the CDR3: TGCGCCAGCAGCTTGCTTAGCGGACGAACCTACGAGCAGTACTTC.

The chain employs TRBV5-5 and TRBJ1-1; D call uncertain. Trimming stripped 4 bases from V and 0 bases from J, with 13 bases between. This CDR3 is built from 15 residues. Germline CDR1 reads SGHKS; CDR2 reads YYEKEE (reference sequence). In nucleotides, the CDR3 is TGTGCCAGCAGCCCCATATATAGGATGAACACTGAAGCTTTCTTT. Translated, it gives CASSPIYRMNTEAFF. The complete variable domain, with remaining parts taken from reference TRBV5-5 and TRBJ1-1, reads DAGVTQSPTHLIKTRGQQVTLRCSPISGHKSVSWYQQVLGQGPQFIFQYYEKEERGRGNFPDRFSARQFPNYSSELNVNALLLGDSALYLCASSPIYRMNTEAFFGQGTRLTVV.

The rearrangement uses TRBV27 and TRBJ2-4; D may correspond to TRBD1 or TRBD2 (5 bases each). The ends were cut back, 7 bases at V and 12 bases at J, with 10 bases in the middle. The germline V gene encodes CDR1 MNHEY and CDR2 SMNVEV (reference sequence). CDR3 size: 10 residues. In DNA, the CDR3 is TGTGCCAGCAACCGGGACCCTCAGTACTTC. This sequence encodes CASNRDPQYF.

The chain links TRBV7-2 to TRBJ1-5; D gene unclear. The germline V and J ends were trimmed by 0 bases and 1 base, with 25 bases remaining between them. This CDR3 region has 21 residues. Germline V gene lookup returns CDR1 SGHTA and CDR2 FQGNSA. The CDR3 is CASSLAHIGEGWTPSNQPQHF. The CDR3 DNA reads TGTGCCAGCAGCTTAGCGCATATTGGAGAAGGGTGGACCCCAAGCAATCAGCCCCAGCATTTT.

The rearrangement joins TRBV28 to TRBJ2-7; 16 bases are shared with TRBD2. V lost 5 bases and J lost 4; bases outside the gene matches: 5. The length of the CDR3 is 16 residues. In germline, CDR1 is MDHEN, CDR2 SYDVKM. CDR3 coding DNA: TGTGCCAGCAGTCCAGGGGGACTAGCGGGAGGGTACGAGCAGTACTTC. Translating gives CASSPGGLAGGYEQYF.